The rows below give T cell receptor beta chains drawn from one sample of a study of blood T cells in healthy people across ages. TCRdb fed the 5' RACE reads into MiXCR, producing one record per CDR3 protein. The sample contains roughly 2 million distinct CDR3 sequences, around 48% of which appear only once. Sequencing input: blood. Receptor source: a woman aged 40 to 55 in good health. The CDR3 runs from the conserved cysteine through the conserved F or W. Each record gives: CDR3 protein, CDR3 DNA, V gene, D gene, J gene, clone size. A D gene is named only where the DNA matches it firmly. Some rows have no size entry. The others give once, few or many, or a class for an expanded clone.

CASMGRVYGYTF | TGTGCCAGCATGGGGAGGGTCTATGGCTACACCTTC | TRBV2 | . | TRBJ1-2 | .
CASQTSGGPDTQYF | TGTGCCAGTCAGACTAGCGGGGGCCCAGATACGCAGTATTTT | TRBV6-6 | TRBD2 | TRBJ2-3 | .
CATGQGGETQYF | TGTGCCACCGGACAGGGCGGAGAGACCCAGTACTTC | TRBV6-6 | TRBD1 | TRBJ2-5 | .
CSASGRGSSTDTQYF | TGCAGTGCCTCGGGCAGGGGAAGCAGCACAGATACGCAGTATTTT | TRBV20-1 | . | TRBJ2-3 | .
CASSLSRTGGSETQYF | TGTGCCAGCAGTTTATCCCGGACAGGGGGCAGCGAGACCCAGTACTTC | TRBV28 | TRBD1 | TRBJ2-5 | few
CASSEGLHQPQHF | TGTGCCAGCAGTGAAGGCTTACATCAGCCCCAGCATTTT | TRBV6-1 | . | TRBJ1-5 | once
CASSHTSGGGNEQFF | TGTGCCAGCAGCCATACTAGCGGGGGAGGGAATGAGCAGTTCTTC | TRBV7-6 | TRBD2 | TRBJ2-1 | .
CASSSSVFVEQYF | TGTGCCAGCAGTTCCTCGGTTTTTGTCGAGCAGTACTTC | TRBV27 | . | TRBJ2-7 | few
CSVDGTVMNTEAFF | TGCAGCGTAGATGGGACAGTCATGAACACTGAAGCTTTCTTT | TRBV29-1 | TRBD1 | TRBJ1-1 | .
CASRGDVRSYNEQFF | TGCGCCAGCAGGGGGGACGTCCGCTCCTACAATGAGCAGTTCTTC | TRBV5-1 | . | TRBJ2-1 | .
CASSQIQTGGRETQYF | TGCGCCAGCAGCCAAATTCAGACAGGGGGCCGAGAGACCCAGTACTTC | TRBV4-1 | TRBD1 | TRBJ2-5 | few